This T cell receptor beta chain was identified during a study of metastatic and nonmetastatic thyroid tumors (TCRdb year 2020). About the full investigation: The researchers compared repertoires between peripheral blood samples and tumor or nodule tissue samples from patients with malignant or benign thyroid disease.

The library was produced with PCR. The sequencer listed for this sample is Illumina HiSeq 4000. High-throughput sequencing was used to profile the CDR3 region of the TCR beta-chain in every patient. On the authors' methods: CDR3 differences across clinicopathological groups were used to build a classifier for discriminating distant-metastatic papillary thyroid cancer patients. The Shannon index was used to measure repertoire diversity, and the Morisita-Horn index was used to measure how similar tumor and blood repertoires were. The public reads were reprocessed in TCRdb via fastp at Q25 and MiXCR, keeping in-frame beta chains. TCRdb assigned the V and J calls; the authors' analysis was not used. The sample table records about 27,000 clones; approximately 15% of these occur just once. About a sixth of the sample is taken by the ten largest. Overall study results and their limits: In both blood and tumor samples, malignant tumors were reported to have significantly higher TCR beta diversity than benign nodules.

To note about this clone: What this receptor recognizes is not known. Base qualities are not at hand, and no much larger clone is one base apart.

None of the patients had been given any treatment before thyroid surgery. The study retrospectively analysed patient clinical samples collected from the early 2010s to the late 2010s using T-cell receptor beta sequencing. The CDR3, cysteine through phenylalanine, is 17 amino acids long. Only CDR3 DNA is held: 51 bases, read in frame from base 1. Based on the germline V gene, the CDR1 and CDR2 sequences are MDHEN and SYDVKM. V is reduced by 5 bases and J by 6 bases, leaving a spacing of 22 bases between them. Recombination linked TRBV28 to TRBJ2-2, with TRBD2 perhaps the D gene, on 6 matching bases. Sequenced: blood. The clonotype was recovered from a male donor with papillary thyroid cancer or a benign thyroid nodule (not recorded which). Some clones in this sample may be carry-over from other donors' samples. The nucleotides are TGTGCCAGCAGTCAACCCCTCGGGGGAAGGAATTCCGGGGAGCTGTTTTTT. Protein translation: CASSQPLGGRNSGELFF.